A selection of T cell receptor beta chains follows, all from one sample in a study of T cells in tuberculosis. Data came from immunoSEQ multiplex PCR; TCRdb stores just in-frame clones and leaves some out. The sample gives tens of thousands of clones, approximately 93% of which show up once; about 8% is in the top ten. Sequenced: PBMCs. The receptors come from a donor aged 10-35 years with latent tuberculosis or without tuberculosis infection. Each CDR3 is given with its conserved first and last residue. Fields, in order: clone size, J gene, V gene, D gene, CDR3 DNA, CDR3 protein. D genes are given only for firm matches. Clone size is given for some rows only: seen once, a few or many times, or a class if the clone is expanded.

>NA|TRBJ2-1|TRBV7-2|NA
TGTGCCAGCAGCTTACAACTAGGGCGGGCTAATGAGCAGTTCTTC
CASSLQLGRANEQFF
>NA|TRBJ1-5|TRBV5-5|NA
TGTGCCAGCAGCTCAACAGGAATGGGCCATCAGCCCCAGCATTTT
CASSSTGMGHQPQHF
>NA|TRBJ2-2|TRBV11-2|NA
TGTGCCAGCAGCTTAAGGGGTGGGGAGCTGTTTTTT
CASSLRGGELFF
>NA|TRBJ1-5|TRBV7-8|TRBD1
TGTGCCAGCAGCTTAGACAGGGGTTATCAGCCCCAGCATTTT
CASSLDRGYQPQHF
>NA|TRBJ2-1|TRBV10-2|NA
TGCGCCAGCAGTGACGGGAGTTACAATGAGCAGTTCTTC
CASSDGSYNEQFF
>NA|TRBJ2-4|TRBV29-1|NA
TGCAGCGTTGGCGCATCGAAAAACATTCAGTACTTC
CSVGASKNIQYF
>few|TRBJ1-3|TRBV5-4|NA
TGTGCCAGCAGCCGGGGGGGGGCCCGCTCTGGAAACACCATATATTTT
CASSRGGARSGNTIYF
>NA|TRBJ1-1|TRBV6-1|NA
TGTGCCAGCAGTGACAGGCCCACTGAAGCTTTCTTT
CASSDRPTEAFF
>NA|TRBJ2-1|TRBV5-1|NA
TGCGCCAGCAGCTTGGAGGGTAGCGACTATGAGCAGTTCTTC
CASSLEGSDYEQFF
>NA|TRBJ2-7|TRBV5-1|TRBD2
TGCGCCAGCAGCTTGGCCCTAGCGGGAGGCGAGCAGTACTTC
CASSLALAGGEQYF
>NA|TRBJ2-1|TRBV6-7|TRBD2
TGTGCCAGCAGTTACACGACTAGCGGGAGTAAGAATGAGCAGTTCTTC
CASSYTTSGSKNEQFF
>NA|TRBJ2-1|TRBV5-1|TRBD2
TGCGCCAGCAGCTTGGATCTACTAGCGGCTAACAATGAGCAGTTCTTC
CASSLDLLAANNEQFF